These 21 T cell receptor beta chains originate from one sample sequenced in a study of blood T cell repertoires in COVID-19. Clones were sequenced by immunoSEQ multiplex PCR, and TCRdb holds only the in-frame ones, with some missing. The sample has 310,000 or so clones, about 87% seen once. The sequenced sample was PBMCs or T cells enriched from blood (not recorded which). These receptor sequences come from a woman younger than 30 who had recovered from COVID-19.

The rearrangement joins TRBV7-2 to TRBJ2-3; TRBD2 might be the D (6 bases). The CDR3 sequence is 15 residues long. CDR1 is SGHTA, CDR2 FQGNSA, per germline. V was clipped by 7 bases and J by 2 bases, with 16 bases between them. The DNA of the CDR3 is TGTGCCAGCACCTGGGGGGACTTCCCCACAGATACGCAGTATTTT. It codes for CASTWGDFPTDTQYF.

CDR3 residues: CASSPGTSGTYTDTQYF. The CDR3 bases are TGTGCCAGCAGTCCCGGGACTAGCGGCACATACACAGATACGCAGTATTTT. The rearrangement joins TRBV28 to TRBJ2-3, with 11 bases aligning to TRBD2. The CDR3 totals 17 residues. Germline V CDR1 and CDR2: MDHEN, SYDVKM. V was pared by 5 bases and J by 2 bases, with 9 bases of the junction left unmatched. The full variable domain, in which reference TRBV28 and TRBJ2-3 provide the parts outside the CDR3, is DVKVTQSSRYLVKRTGEKVFLECVQDMDHENMFWYRQDPGLGLRLIYFSYDVKMKEKGDIPEGYSVSREKKERFSLILESASTNQTSMYLCASSPGTSGTYTDTQYFGPGTRLTVL.

The genes are TRBV28 and TRBJ2-2; tentatively, D is TRBD1 (6 bases). CDR3 length: 15 residues. The germline V gene encodes CDR1 MDHEN and CDR2 SYDVKM. Trimming left V 5 bases short and J 0 bases short, with 10 bases between. CDR3 nucleotides: TGTGCCAGCAGTATAACAGGGTCGAACACCGGGGAGCTGTTTTTT. Encoded protein: CASSITGSNTGELFF.

As DNA, the CDR3 is TGTGCCAGCAGGCAAGGCGGGTATGGCTACACCTTC. This sequence encodes CASRQGGYGYTF. This chain uses TRBV7-2 with TRBJ1-2; unclear D gene. Trimming shortened V by 6 bases and J by 5 bases, and 10 bases separated the two germline ends. The germline V gene has CDR1 SGHTA and CDR2 FQGNSA. This CDR3 region has 12 residues. Filled out from reference TRBV7-2 and TRBJ1-2, the complete variable domain reads GAGVSQSPSNKVTEKGKDVELRCDPISGHTALYWYRQSLGQGLEFLIYFQGNSAPDKSGLPSDRFSAERTGGSVSTLTIQRTQQEDSAVYLCASRQGGYGYTFGSGTRLTVV.

The chain recombines TRBV11-3 with TRBJ2-3; a possible D gene is TRBD2 (7 bases). The V and J ends lost 6 bases and 4 bases respectively, with 17 bases between them. Germline V gene lookup returns CDR1 SGHNT and CDR2 YENEEA. The CDR3 is 15 residues long. CDR3 in DNA: TGTGCCAGCAGGCCTAGGGGGGGGGCATCAGATACGCAGTATTTT. Its protein is CASRPRGGASDTQYF.

This clone is a singleton in its sample. This rearrangement joins TRBV6-5 to TRBJ2-1; 9 bases map to TRBD2. Trimming took 7 bases from V and 12 from J; bases not matched to a gene: 13. This CDR3 is 14 amino acids long. Germline CDR1 MNHEY, CDR2 SVGAGI. The CDR3 spells CASISSGSLGGQFF. The CDR3 region has the DNA TGTGCCAGCATCAGTAGCGGGAGTCTCGGCGGGCAGTTCTTC.

V gene TRBV18 combines with J gene TRBJ1-4; 10 bases are a match to TRBD1. This CDR3 region has 18 residues. The V and J ends lost 1 base and 0 bases, in that order; junction bases with no gene match: 5. The germline CDR1 and CDR2 sequences are KGHSH and LQKENI. The CDR3 bases are TGTGCCAGCTCACCACAGGGACAGGGGATTGCAACTAATGAAAAACTGTTTTTT. This translates into CASSPQGQGIATNEKLFF.

The chain is built from TRBV2 and TRBJ2-7; 8 bases align to TRBD1. The V gene's germline CDR1 is SNHLY and CDR2 FYNNEI. The CDR3 is made up of 10 amino acids. V was pared by 7 bases and J by 12 bases, with 5 bases of the junction left unmatched. The CDR3 loop is CASNWDRTYF. CDR3 nucleotides: TGTGCCAGCAATTGGGACAGGACGTACTTC.

The rearrangement joins TRBV28 to TRBJ2-3; TRBD2 matches 8 bases. The J segment lost 1 base and the V segment lost 8 bases, leaving 5 bases of the junction unmatched. Germline CDR1 and CDR2: MDHEN and SYDVKM. The CDR3 spans 14 residues. CDR3 residues: CASAGGLGTDTQYF. The CDR3 DNA sequence: TGTGCCAGCGCGGGGGGCCTGGGCACAGATACGCAGTATTTT.

The genes are TRBV18 and TRBJ2-1, with unresolved D. The CDR3 is made up of 15 amino acids. Germline CDR1 is KGHSH and CDR2 is LQKENI. The ends were cut back, 5 bases at V and 2 bases at J, with 13 bases in the middle. CDR3 sequence (DNA): TGTGCCAGCTCAACCTCTCTAAGCACCTACAATGAGCAGTTCTTC. Amino acid sequence: CASSTSLSTYNEQFF.

This chain links TRBV7-6 with TRBJ2-3; 9 positions agree with TRBD2. The CDR3 covers 16 residues. CDR1 is SGHVS, CDR2 FNYEAQ, per germline. V trimming: 4 bases; J trimming: 5 bases; junction bases outside the gene matches: 10. CDR3 in amino acids: CASSSRLAGSRDTQYF. CDR3 nucleotide sequence: TGTGCCAGCAGCTCCCGTCTAGCGGGGTCGCGAGATACGCAGTATTTT.

This clone was detected only a few times. The rearrangement links TRBV2 to TRBJ1-1, with 8 positions matching TRBD1. Trimming took 2 bases from V and 7 from J; bases not matched to a gene: 9. Looked up from germline, CDR1 is SNHLY and CDR2 is FYNNEI. CDR3 length: 15 residues. CDR3 amino acids: CASSEWAGGWNEAFF. The CDR3 DNA follows: TGTGCCAGCAGTGAATGGGCAGGGGGCTGGAATGAAGCTTTCTTT.

The genes are TRBV3-1 (or the pseudogene TRBV3-2) and TRBJ1-2; 7 bases line up with TRBD1. Trimming took 4 bases from V and 8 from J; bases not matched to a gene: 4. Per germline, CDR1 LGHDT and CDR2 YNNKEL (reference sequence). The CDR3 covers 12 residues. The CDR3 protein is CASSPGGRGYTF. DNA of the CDR3: TGTGCCAGCAGCCCAGGGGGGAGAGGCTACACCTTC.

CDR3 sequence: CASSDPGQAADTQYF. The CDR3 nucleotides read TGTGCCAGCAGCGACCCGGGACAGGCTGCAGATACGCAGTATTTT. The chain has TRBV5-4 and TRBJ2-3; 8 bases agree with TRBD1. The CDR3 spans 15 residues. The trim removed 4 bases at V and 4 bases at J, leaving 8 bases unmatched. CDR1 is SGHNT, CDR2 YYREEE, per germline (reference sequence).

V gene TRBV27 combines with J gene TRBJ1-2; 8 bases align to TRBD1. The CDR3 sequence is 16 residues long. The germline V gene has CDR1 MNHEY and CDR2 SMNVEV (reference sequence). V lost 2 bases and J lost 2; bases outside the gene matches: 7. In DNA, the CDR3 is TGTGCCAGCAGTTTACGGCAGGGGGCTTACAACTATGGCTACACCTTC. Its protein is CASSLRQGAYNYGYTF.

The V gene is TRBV15, the J gene TRBJ1-1; no firm D call. The CDR3 has 16 residues. V lost 1 base and J 0 bases, leaving 12 bases between the germline ends. Germline loops: CDR1 LNHNV, CDR2 YYDKDF (reference sequence). The CDR3 loop is CATSRGSAGLNTEAFF. The CDR3, as DNA: TGTGCCACCAGCAGAGGATCGGCAGGCTTGAACACTGAAGCTTTCTTT.

This sequence joins TRBV5-4 and TRBJ2-3; tentative D call: TRBD1 (5 bases). CDR1 is SGHNT, CDR2 YYREEE, per germline (reference sequence). The V end was cut by 6 bases, the J end by 8 bases, with 10 bases between. This CDR3 comprises 11 residues. This CDR3 reads CASIFQGTQYF. The CDR3 region has the DNA TGTGCCAGCATCTTTCAGGGTACGCAGTATTTT.

The chain joins TRBV30 to TRBJ1-2; D remains unclear. CDR3 length: 14 residues. The germline CDR1 and CDR2 sequences are GTSNPN and SVGIG (reference sequence). Between the trimmed V and J ends, which lost 0 bases and 6 bases, there was a span of 14 bases. The CDR3 loop reads CAWSVGGSHHGYTF. In nucleotides, the CDR3 is TGTGCCTGGAGTGTGGGCGGGTCGCATCATGGCTACACCTTC.

Only one count was recorded for this clone. The chain couples TRBV3-1 (or the pseudogene TRBV3-2) to TRBJ1-1; the D gene is possibly TRBD1 (6 bases). Trimming left V 2 bases short and J 1 base short, with 8 bases between. Germline lookup yields CDR1 LGHDT and CDR2 YNNKEL (reference sequence). The CDR3 sequence is 14 residues long. The CDR3 reads CASSQRTANTEAFF. CDR3 nucleotide sequence: TGTGCCAGCAGCCAACGGACAGCGAACACTGAAGCTTTCTTT.

This chain connects TRBV27 to TRBJ2-2, with a possible D match to TRBD2 (5 bases). Germline V gives CDR1 MNHEY, CDR2 SMNVEV (reference sequence). The CDR3 totals 14 residues. Trimming shortened V by 4 bases and J by 6 bases, and 12 bases separated the two germline ends. Here the CDR3 DNA reads TGTGCCAGCAGTTGGACTTACGGGGCCGGGGAGCTGTTTTTT. Translated, it gives CASSWTYGAGELFF.

This chain joins TRBV7-3 and TRBJ1-1; a weak D match, TRBD1 (6 bases). The CDR3 is 15 amino acids. Germline values: CDR1 SGHTA, CDR2 FQGTGA. Trimming took 2 bases from V and 1 from J, leaving 11 bases between them. In DNA, the CDR3 is TGTGCCAGCAGCTTAGACAGGATCCCGAACACTGAAGCTTTCTTT. Translated, it gives CASSLDRIPNTEAFF.